This T cell receptor (beta chain) is from a study of CD4 T cells in relation to SARS-CoV-2 and coronaviruses. Study as a whole: The negative reference was HIV-1 Nef peptide pool or peptide-free culture. Points from the study as a whole: In roughly 60% of donors, memory CD4+ clonotypes crossrecognized SARS-CoV-2 and at least one common cold coronavirus spike.

As regards this clone: What it binds is unknown.

The unexposed donors gave CD4+ T cells in about 2011-2018, prior to COVID-19. After more than eight days of culture, CD4+ T cells were isolated. On days 3 and 7, cultures got half fresh IL-2 medium. The germline gives CDR1 MDHEN, CDR2 SYDVKM. V was pared by 7 bases and J by 0 bases, with 13 bases between. The CDR3 has 15 amino acids. Sequencing used immunoSEQ multiplex PCR; TCRdb keeps in-frame clones, though not all of them. Among roughly 18,000 clones, 60% to 85% were seen once, and the ten largest hold over 25%. This TCR was recovered from a human donor in good health. Sequences were obtained from CD4+ T cells from PBMCs, cultured in vitro. The chain combines TRBV28 with TRBJ1-5; D is undetermined. This CDR3 reads CASKGRAYSNQPQHF. CDR3 nucleotide sequence: TGTGCCAGCAAAGGACGTGCTTATAGCAATCAGCCCCAGCATTTT.